This TCR beta chain was found in a study of control samples from healthy donors and cancer patients. Germline V gives CDR1 LNHDA, CDR2 SQIVND (reference sequence). The CDR3 is made up of 15 amino acids. The ends lost 1 base at V and 2 bases at J; junction bases unmatched: 4. The data were produced by immunoSEQ multiplex PCR, yet TCRdb's version contains in-frame clones alone and is incomplete. The table includes approximately 92,000 clones, 80% to 95% detected once. V is TRBV19 and J is TRBJ2-7; TRBD2 agrees at 8 bases. Sequencing was carried out using blood. This receptor was taken from a woman younger than 45 in good health. The CDR3 DNA is TGTGCCAGTAGTATAGTAGCGGGAAATGCCTACGAGCAGTACTTC. It is translated as CASSIVAGNAYEQYF.